The clone carrying this T cell receptor beta chain is judged large. What it binds is not known. V was trimmed by 5 bases and J by 3 bases, leaving 10 bases between them. The CDR3 loop spans 13 amino acids. Naive CD4+ cells had CD25+ Tregs removed. General observations from the study: Tumor Treg TCRs overlapped most with tumor naive CD4+ cells. Tumor memory CD4+ T cell TCR gene usage clustered with blood and lymph node memory CD4+ cells and lymph node naive CD4+ cells. Under 2.1% of tumor Treg sequences matched blood Tregs or memory cells.

Amplification of TRBV12-4/TRBJ1-2 clonotypes used adaptor-ligated barcode primers. TCRdb independently ran MiXCR on the multiplex PCR reads; one entry per CDR3 protein. The repertoire holds 800 to 950 distinct CDR3 sequences, 9.5% to 15% seen once, with approximately 40% in the top ten. The rearrangement uses TRBV12-3 or TRBV12-4 and TRBJ1-2, with a tentative D call TRBD1 (5 bases). This receptor was identified in a female donor with breast cancer. Sequenced input: naive CD4+ T cells sorted from blood. The subset here: naive CD4+ T cells, CD4+CD45RA+CD25-. In nucleotides, the CDR3 is TGTGCCAGCAGTAGGGACGGACACTATGGCTACACCTTC. Protein: CASSRDGHYGYTF.